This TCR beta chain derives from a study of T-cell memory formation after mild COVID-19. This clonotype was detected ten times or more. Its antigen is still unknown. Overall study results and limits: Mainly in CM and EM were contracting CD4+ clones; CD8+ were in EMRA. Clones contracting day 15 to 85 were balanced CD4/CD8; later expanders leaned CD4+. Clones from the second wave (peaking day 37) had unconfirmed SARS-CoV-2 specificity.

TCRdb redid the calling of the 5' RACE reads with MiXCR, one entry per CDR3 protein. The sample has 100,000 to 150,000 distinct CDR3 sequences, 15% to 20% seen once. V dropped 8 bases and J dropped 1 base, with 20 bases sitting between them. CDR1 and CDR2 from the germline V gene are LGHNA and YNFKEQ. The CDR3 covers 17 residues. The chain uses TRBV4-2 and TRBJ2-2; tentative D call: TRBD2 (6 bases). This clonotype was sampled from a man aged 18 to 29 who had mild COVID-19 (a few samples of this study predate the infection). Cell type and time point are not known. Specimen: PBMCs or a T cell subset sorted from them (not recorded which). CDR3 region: CASDPGGVIGNTGELFF. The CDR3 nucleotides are TGTGCCAGCGACCCTGGAGGGGTCATTGGGAACACCGGGGAGCTGTTTTTT.